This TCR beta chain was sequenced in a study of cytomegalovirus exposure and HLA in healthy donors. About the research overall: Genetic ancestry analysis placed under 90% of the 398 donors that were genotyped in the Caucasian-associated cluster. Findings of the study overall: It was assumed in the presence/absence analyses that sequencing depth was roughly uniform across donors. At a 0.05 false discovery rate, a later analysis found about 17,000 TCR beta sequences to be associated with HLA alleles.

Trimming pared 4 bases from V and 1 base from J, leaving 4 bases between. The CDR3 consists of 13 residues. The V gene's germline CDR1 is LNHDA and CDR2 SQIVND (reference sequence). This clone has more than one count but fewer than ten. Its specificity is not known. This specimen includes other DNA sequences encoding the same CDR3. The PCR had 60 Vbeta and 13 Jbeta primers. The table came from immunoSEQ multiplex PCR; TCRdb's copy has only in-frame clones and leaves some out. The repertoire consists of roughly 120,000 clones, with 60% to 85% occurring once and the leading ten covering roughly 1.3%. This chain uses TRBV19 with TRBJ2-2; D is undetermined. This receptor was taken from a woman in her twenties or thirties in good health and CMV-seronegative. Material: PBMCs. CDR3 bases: TGTGCCAGTAGTAATCTGAACACCGGGGAGCTGTTTTTT. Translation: CASSNLNTGELFF.